A single sample gave rise to the 24 T cell receptor beta chains below, sequenced in a study of PD-L1 blockade in urothelial cancer. Sequencing used immunoSEQ multiplex PCR; TCRdb keeps in-frame clones, though not all of them. The sample has approximately 30,000 clones, roughly 80% seen once. Sequences were derived from PBMCs, sampled around atezolizumab (anti-PD-L1) treatment. These receptors all come from a man in his forties or fifties with urothelial cancer.

The chain combines TRBV14 with TRBJ1-5; 7 positions agree with TRBD1. CDR1 and CDR2 from the germline V gene are SGHDN and FVKESK. The CDR3 sequence is 15 residues long. J was trimmed by 3 bases and V by 1 base; bases with no gene match: 3. CDR3 in DNA: TGTGCCAGCAGCCAAGGAGGGGGCCTCAATCAGCCCCAGCATTTT. Amino acids: CASSQGGGLNQPQHF.

The chain carries TRBV2 and TRBJ1-2, with D possibly TRBD1 on 6 matching bases. Germline-derived CDR1 and CDR2 are SNHLY and FYNNEI. The CDR3 has 15 residues. V lost 6 bases and J 5 bases, leaving 19 bases between the germline ends. The CDR3 DNA follows: TGTGCCAGCAGGGACCAGACAGGATTTGGGTATGGCTACACCTTC. It is translated as CASRDQTGFGYGYTF.

This chain joins TRBV6-4 and TRBJ1-1, with D tentatively TRBD1 (5 bases). The V gene's germline CDR1 is MRHNA and CDR2 SNTAGT. Deletions cut 3 bases from V and 6 bases from J, with 14 bases between. The CDR3 is 14 amino acids. As DNA, the CDR3 is TGTGCCAGCAGTGAGGACGGGGGACGGGCTGAAGCTTTCTTT. Its translation is CASSEDGGRAEAFF.

The chain is built from TRBV5-4 and TRBJ1-1, with 12 bases aligning to TRBD1. The J segment lost 3 bases and the V segment lost 1 base, leaving 4 bases of the junction unmatched. The germline CDR1 and CDR2 sequences are SGHNT and YYREEE (reference sequence). The CDR3 runs 16 residues. The DNA of the CDR3 is TGTGCCAGCAGCTTGCCGGGACAGGGGGCTCACACTGAAGCTTTCTTT. Translating gives CASSLPGQGAHTEAFF.

This rearrangement joins TRBV5-4 to TRBJ2-6; no clear D. Trimming removed 0 bases at V and 4 bases at J, with 8 bases between. Germline V CDR1 and CDR2: SGHNT, YYREEE (reference sequence). There are 15 residues in the CDR3. This chain's CDR3 is CASSLARSGANVLTF. The CDR3 region has the DNA TGTGCCAGCAGCTTGGCGCGGTCAGGGGCCAACGTCCTGACTTTC.

The V call is TRBV7-6, the J call TRBJ1-1, with 9 bases that match TRBD1. The CDR3 spans 17 residues. The ends lost 5 bases at V and 1 base at J; junction bases unmatched: 11. The germline V gene has CDR1 SGHVS and CDR2 FNYEAQ. CDR3 region: CASSRRDRASKNTEAFF. CDR3 nucleotides: TGTGCCAGCAGCCGGCGGGACAGGGCCTCTAAGAACACTGAAGCTTTCTTT. Together with reference TRBV7-6 and TRBJ1-1, the CDR3 gives the full variable domain: GAGVSQSPRYKVTKRGQDVALRCDPISGHVSLYWYRQALGQGPEFLTYFNYEAQQDKSGLPNDRFSAERPEGSISTLTIQRTEQRDSAMYRCASSRRDRASKNTEAFFGQGTRLTVV.

The chain has TRBV7-9 and TRBJ2-2; the D is unclear. The germline gives CDR1 SEHNR, CDR2 FQNEAQ (reference sequence). The CDR3 contains 13 residues. V lost 6 bases to trimming and J lost 4 bases, with 9 bases between them. CDR3 coding DNA: TGTGCCAGCAGAAACGCAGGCACCGGGGAGCTGTTTTTT. This codes for CASRNAGTGELFF.

V is TRBV7-3 and J is TRBJ1-1, with D maybe TRBD1 (5 bases). This CDR3 spans 14 amino acids. CDR1 SGHTA and CDR2 FQGTGA come from the germline V gene. V lost 2 bases, J lost 3 bases, and 10 bases lay in between. The CDR3 spells CASSLFRGDTEAFF. The CDR3 DNA sequence: TGTGCCAGCAGCTTATTTCGGGGGGACACTGAAGCTTTCTTT.

The chain links TRBV19 to TRBJ1-5; tentative D call: TRBD1 (6 bases). With 7 bases removed from V and 0 bases from J, the gap between germline ends came to 13 bases. CDR3 length equals 15 residues. Germline-derived CDR1 and CDR2 are LNHDA and SQIVND (reference sequence). The CDR3 region is CASTPTGYSNQPQHF. Here the CDR3 DNA reads TGTGCCAGTACCCCGACAGGATATAGCAATCAGCCCCAGCATTTT.

The chain combines TRBV30 with TRBJ2-2; D unresolved. In germline, CDR1 is GTSNPN, CDR2 SVGIG (reference sequence). The CDR3 extends over 14 amino acids. Trimming cost V 5 bases and J 7 bases, with 17 bases left between them. CDR3 amino acids: CAWAPGSFDGELFF. CDR3 coding DNA: TGTGCCTGGGCACCTGGTAGCTTTGACGGGGAGCTGTTTTTT.

V usage is TRBV12-5 and J usage is TRBJ1-1; the match to TRBD1 covers 9 bases. CDR1 and CDR2 (germline): LGHNT, FRNRAP. The V gene end was trimmed by 6 bases and the J gene end by 4 bases; junction bases not matched to a gene: 3. This CDR3 spans 13 amino acids. This CDR3 reads CASGVQGATEAFF. Written as DNA, the CDR3 is TGTGCTAGTGGGGTACAGGGGGCCACTGAAGCTTTCTTT.

V gene TRBV27 combines with J gene TRBJ2-6; D not certain. The CDR3 runs 15 residues. V shed 3 bases and J shed 2 bases, with 8 bases lying between them. Germline values: CDR1 MNHEY, CDR2 SMNVEV (reference sequence). This CDR3 reads CASSFRVTGANVLTF. DNA of the CDR3: TGTGCCAGCAGTTTTCGGGTGACTGGGGCCAACGTCCTGACTTTC. The complete variable domain, with remaining parts taken from reference TRBV27 and TRBJ2-6, reads EAQVTQNPRYLITVTGKKLTVTCSQNMNHEYMSWYRQDPGLGLRQIYYSMNVEVTDKGDVPEGYKVSRKEKRNFPLILESPSPNQTSLYFCASSFRVTGANVLTFGAGSRLTVL.

The chain uses TRBV19 and TRBJ2-1; a weak D match, TRBD1 (5 bases). This CDR3 spans 14 amino acids. CDR1 is LNHDA and CDR2 is SQIVND in the germline V gene (reference sequence). Trimming took off 1 base at V and 5 bases at J, with 9 bases between the two ends. The CDR3 sequence: CASSIGPGNNEQFF. Written as DNA, the CDR3 is TGTGCCAGTAGTATAGGGCCAGGGAACAATGAGCAGTTCTTC.

The chain employs TRBV4-1 and TRBJ1-1; TRBD1 aligns across 7 bases. Germline V lookup: CDR1 MGHRA, CDR2 YSYEKL. V lost 2 bases and J lost 5; bases outside the gene matches: 8. The CDR3 extends over 15 amino acids. The CDR3 is CASSQPTGRRTEAFF. CDR3 DNA: TGCGCCAGCAGCCAACCGACAGGGAGAAGGACTGAAGCTTTCTTT.

This chain uses TRBV6-5 with TRBJ2-1; maybe TRBD2 (7 bases). Germline V gives CDR1 MNHEY, CDR2 SVGAGI. The V end was cut by 6 bases, the J end by 4 bases, with 16 bases between. The CDR3 totals 15 residues. CDR3 nucleotides: TGTGCCAGCAGGGAAAGCGGGACATCATACAATGAGCAGTTCTTC. Amino acid sequence: CASRESGTSYNEQFF.

This chain joins TRBV6-5 and TRBJ1-1; possible D gene TRBD1, 5 bases. CDR3 size: 16 residues. Germline V lookup: CDR1 MNHEY, CDR2 SVGAGI. Trimming removed 0 bases at V and 5 bases at J, with 16 bases between. The CDR3: CASSYSSFRRGTEAFF. In DNA, the CDR3 is TGTGCCAGCAGTTACTCGAGTTTCAGGAGGGGAACTGAAGCTTTCTTT.

This clone was detected only once. The chain links TRBV6-1 to TRBJ2-7, with 7 bases that match TRBD1. Germline V gives CDR1 MNHNS, CDR2 SASEGT. J was trimmed by 0 bases and V by 1 base; bases with no gene match: 6. CDR3 size: 16 residues. CDR3 amino acids: CASSEEGTVVSYEQYV. In DNA, the CDR3 is TGTGCCAGCAGTGAAGAGGGGACAGTGGTCTCCTACGAGCAGTACGTC.

This chain uses TRBV5-1 with TRBJ2-1, with 9 bases identical to TRBD1. V shed 6 bases, J shed 6 bases, and the junction held 7 bases outside the gene matches. This CDR3 has 14 amino acids. CDR1 and CDR2 (germline): SGHRS, YFSETQ. The CDR3 loop is CASNEQGAVNEQFF. The CDR3 DNA reads as TGCGCCAGCAACGAACAGGGGGCCGTCAATGAGCAGTTCTTC. Full variable domain (missing parts from reference TRBV5-1 and TRBJ2-1): KAGVTQTPRYLIKTRGQQVTLSCSPISGHRSVSWYQQTPGQGLQFLFEYFSETQRNKGNFPGRFSGRQFSNSRSEMNVSTLELGDSALYLCASNEQGAVNEQFFGPGTRLTVL.

The gene calls are TRBV6-1 and TRBJ2-7; the D is unclear. V was clipped by 8 bases and J by 4 bases, with 9 bases between them. CDR3 length: 11 amino acids. Germline V gene sequence: CDR1 MNHNS, CDR2 SASEGT. In DNA, the CDR3 is TGTGCCAGCGGAGACGCGTACGAGCAGTACTTC. This translates into CASGDAYEQYF.

The chain couples TRBV6-5 to TRBJ1-2, with D possibly TRBD1 on 6 matching bases. V was cut by 5 bases and J by 5 bases, with 12 bases left in between. The length of the CDR3 is 13 residues. Germline CDR1 MNHEY, CDR2 SVGAGI. The CDR3 loop reads CASSLEGEYGYTF. In DNA form, the CDR3 reads TGTGCCAGCAGTCTCGAGGGGGAATATGGCTACACCTTC.

A word on this clone: At the DNA level, this CDR3 is encoded by other sequences in the same sample as well. The V gene is TRBV2, the J gene TRBJ2-5; TRBD1 matches at 7 bases. The CDR3 has 13 residues. J lost 4 bases, V lost 8 bases, and 7 bases had no gene match. The germline V gene has CDR1 SNHLY and CDR2 FYNNEI. The CDR3 protein is CASGYRGGETQYF. CDR3 bases: TGTGCCAGCGGATACAGGGGCGGAGAGACCCAGTACTTC.

This CDR3 is CASSLGHVDTEAFF. CDR3 nucleotides: TGTGCCAGCAGCTTAGGACACGTGGACACTGAAGCTTTCTTT. The chain uses TRBV7-9 and TRBJ1-1; no reliable D call. V lost 1 base, J lost 3 bases, and 9 bases lay in between. Per the germline V gene, CDR1 is SEHNR and CDR2 is FQNEAQ (reference sequence). This CDR3 has 14 amino acids.

This chain uses TRBV7-8 with TRBJ1-5; D possibly corresponds to TRBD1 (6 bases). V dropped 5 bases and J dropped 6 bases, with 11 bases sitting between them. Germline V lookup: CDR1 SGHVS, CDR2 FQNEAQ. The CDR3 length is 13 residues. CDR3: CASSGTGIQPQHF. The CDR3 DNA sequence: TGTGCCAGCAGCGGTACAGGGATTCAGCCCCAGCATTTT.

The chain carries TRBV19 and TRBJ2-3, with 7 bases matching TRBD1. This CDR3 region has 14 residues. V lost 3 bases to trimming and J lost 6 bases; unmatched junction nucleotides: 6. The germline gives CDR1 LNHDA, CDR2 SQIVND (reference sequence). CDR3 protein: CASSIRGRGDTQYF. The CDR3 nucleotides read TGTGCCAGTAGTATCAGGGGGAGAGGGGATACGCAGTATTTT.